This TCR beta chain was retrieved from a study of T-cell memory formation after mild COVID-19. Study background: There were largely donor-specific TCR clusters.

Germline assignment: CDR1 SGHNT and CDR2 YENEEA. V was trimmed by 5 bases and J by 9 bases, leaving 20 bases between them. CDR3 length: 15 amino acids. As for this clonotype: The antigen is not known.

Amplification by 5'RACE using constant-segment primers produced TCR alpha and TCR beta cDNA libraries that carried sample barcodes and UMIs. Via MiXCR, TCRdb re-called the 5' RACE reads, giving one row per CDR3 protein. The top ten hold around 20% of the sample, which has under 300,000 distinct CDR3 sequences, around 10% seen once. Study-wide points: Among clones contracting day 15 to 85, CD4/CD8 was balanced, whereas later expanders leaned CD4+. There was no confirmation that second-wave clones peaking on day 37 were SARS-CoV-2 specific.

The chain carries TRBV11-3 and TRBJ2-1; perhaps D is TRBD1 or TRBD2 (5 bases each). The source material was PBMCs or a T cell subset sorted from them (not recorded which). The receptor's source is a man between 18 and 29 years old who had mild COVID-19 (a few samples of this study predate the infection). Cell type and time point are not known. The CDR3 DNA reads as TGTGCCAGCAGCCCGGGCCAGGGAGTCGGAAGTGAGCAGTTCTTC. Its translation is CASSPGQGVGSEQFF. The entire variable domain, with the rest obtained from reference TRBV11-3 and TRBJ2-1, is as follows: EAGVVQSPRYKIIEKKQPVAFWCNPISGHNTLYWYLQNLGQGPELLIRYENEEAVDDSQLPKDRFSAERLKGVDSTLKIQPAELGDSAVYLCASSPGQGVGSEQFFGPGTRLTVL.